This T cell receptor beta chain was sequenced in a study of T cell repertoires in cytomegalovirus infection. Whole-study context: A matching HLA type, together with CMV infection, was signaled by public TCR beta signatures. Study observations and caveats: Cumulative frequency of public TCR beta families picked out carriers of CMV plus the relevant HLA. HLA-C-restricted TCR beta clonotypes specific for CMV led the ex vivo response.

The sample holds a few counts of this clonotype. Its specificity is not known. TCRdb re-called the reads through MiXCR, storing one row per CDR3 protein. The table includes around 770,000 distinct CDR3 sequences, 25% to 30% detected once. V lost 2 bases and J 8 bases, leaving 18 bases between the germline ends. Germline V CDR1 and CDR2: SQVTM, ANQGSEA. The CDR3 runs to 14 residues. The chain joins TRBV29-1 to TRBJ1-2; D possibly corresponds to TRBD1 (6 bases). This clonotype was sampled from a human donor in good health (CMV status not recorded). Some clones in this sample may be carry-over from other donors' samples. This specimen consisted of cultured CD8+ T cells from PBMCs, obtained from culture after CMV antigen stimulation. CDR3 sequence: CSVELKRGTTGYTF. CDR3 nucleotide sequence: TGCAGCGTTGAACTAAAAAGGGGGACGACCGGCTACACCTTC.